Presented here are 28 T cell receptor beta chains from one specimen sequenced in a study of immune heterogeneity within non-small cell lung tumors. TCR beta CDR3 amplification used multiplex PCR with 32 V and 13 J primers. From the multiplex PCR reads, TCRdb called clonotypes with MiXCR, one entry per CDR3 protein. The sample includes around 3,000 distinct CDR3 sequences, around 40% of them seen just once. Samples each supplied 600 ng of bulk tumor genomic DNA as template. During surgery, several far-apart biopsies were obtained from every primary tumor. Enrolled individuals presented with untreated, newly diagnosed non-small cell lung cancer and received curative surgery. Material for sequencing was lung tumor tissue. Receptors were obtained from a man aged 55 to 70 with non-small cell lung cancer.

The V and J genes are TRBV24-1 and TRBJ2-7; D not resolved. Per the germline V gene, CDR1 is KGHDR and CDR2 is SFDVKD. The CDR3 is made up of 12 amino acids. The V end was cut by 4 bases, the J end by 7 bases, with 10 bases between. The CDR3 region is CATSDFLGEQYF. The DNA of the CDR3 is TGTGCCACCAGTGACTTCTTGGGGGAGCAGTACTTC.

This clonotype appeared a single time. In nucleotides, the CDR3 is TGTGCCAGCAGTACCACCGGACTAGCGGGGGGGCGAGATACGCAGTATTTT. This codes for CASSTTGLAGGRDTQYF. The chain employs TRBV27 and TRBJ2-3, with 15 nucleotides matching TRBD2. CDR3 length equals 17 residues. V shed 5 bases, J shed 5 bases, and the junction held 8 bases outside the gene matches. CDR1 is MNHEY, CDR2 SMNVEV, per germline (reference sequence).

This chain uses TRBV6-5 with TRBJ2-6, with 8 positions matching TRBD1. The CDR3 length is 20 residues. Germline V gene sequence: CDR1 MNHEY, CDR2 SVGAGI. J lost 1 base, V lost 2 bases, and 13 bases had no gene match. The CDR3 coding sequence is TGTGCCAGCAGTTACCGACAGGGGCTATACTTTAGTTCTGGGGCCAACGTCCTGACTTTC. Translating gives CASSYRQGLYFSSGANVLTF.

In its sample, this clonotype ranks as medium-sized. The chain couples TRBV20-1 to TRBJ1-2, with TRBD1 identical over 8 bases. The CDR3 sequence is 14 residues long. V lost 0 bases and J lost 7; bases outside the gene matches: 7. CDR1 and CDR2 (germline): DFQATT, SNEGSKA (reference sequence). CDR3 sequence: CSARDQDRASGYTF. CDR3 nucleotides: TGCAGTGCTAGAGACCAGGACAGGGCGAGTGGCTACACCTTC.

This sequence joins TRBV6-1 and TRBJ1-2; D remains unclear. V dropped 3 bases and J dropped 4 bases, with 9 bases sitting between them. CDR1 and CDR2 from the germline V gene are MNHNS and SASEGT. The CDR3 contains 13 residues. This CDR3 is CASSDLGFYGYTF. Written as DNA, the CDR3 is TGTGCCAGCAGTGACCTGGGGTTCTATGGCTACACCTTC.

This clonotype ranks as medium-sized (0.01 to 0.1%). The rearrangement joins TRBV19 to TRBJ2-4; possibly TRBD2 for D (6 bases). The CDR3 sequence is 14 residues long. V was cut by 2 bases and J by 4 bases, with 9 bases left in between. The germline CDR1 and CDR2 sequences are LNHDA and SQIVND (reference sequence). DNA of the CDR3: TGTGCCAGTAGTATAACCAGCGGGAAAAACATTCAGTACTTC. It translates to CASSITSGKNIQYF.

Within the sample, this clonotype is medium-sized. The conserved phenylalanine or tryptophan normally closing the CDR3 is absent here, so this likely arose from a read error. The rearrangement uses TRBV18 and TRBJ1-2, with a possible D match to TRBD1 (5 bases). The CDR3 has 16 amino acids. Trimming removed 2 bases at V and 2 bases at J, with 15 bases between. The germline gives CDR1 KGHSH, CDR2 LQKENI. DNA of the CDR3: TGTGCCAGCTCACCATACTCCGGGACCGTCAACTATGGCTACACCGTC. Translating it yields CASSPYSGTVNYGYTV.

The chain employs TRBV27 and TRBJ1-6, with D hard to call. V shed 5 bases and J shed 0 bases, with 20 bases lying between them. From germline, CDR1 is MNHEY and CDR2 SMNVEV (reference sequence). CDR3 length: 19 amino acids. The CDR3 DNA is TGTGCCAGCAGTGTAGGGTCCCTGGGTCTTAGCTCCTATAATTCACCCCTCCACTTT. It is translated as CASSVGSLGLSSYNSPLHF.

This chain connects TRBV25-1 to TRBJ2-3; 8 bases fit TRBD2. CDR1 is MGHDK and CDR2 is SYGVNS in the germline V gene. CDR3 length equals 16 residues. The V and J ends lost 5 bases and 3 bases, in that order; junction bases with no gene match: 10. The DNA for the CDR3 is TGTGCCAGCAGTCGGCCGGGAGGGCCTGGTACAGATACGCAGTATTTT. Protein: CASSRPGGPGTDTQYF.

This clonotype is labeled medium-sized. V is TRBV5-1 and J is TRBJ2-2; weak D call: TRBD2 (6 bases). V was trimmed by 3 bases and J by 5 bases, leaving 23 bases between them. This CDR3 comprises 18 residues. Germline V gene lookup returns CDR1 SGHRS and CDR2 YFSETQ. The chain's CDR3 is CASSYGTGSGRRTGELFF. The CDR3 DNA is TGCGCCAGCAGCTACGGTACCGGGAGCGGTAGAAGGACCGGGGAGCTGTTTTTT.

The table lists this clonotype with a few counts. The chain couples TRBV28 to TRBJ1-2; D is unresolved. V lost 3 bases to trimming and J lost 8 bases, with 13 bases between them. Germline values: CDR1 MDHEN, CDR2 SYDVKM. This CDR3 is built from 13 residues. CDR3 in amino acids: CASSFGRLGGYTF. Written as DNA, the CDR3 is TGTGCCAGCAGTTTCGGGAGACTCGGGGGCTACACCTTC.

This clonotype is classed as medium-sized. The rearrangement links TRBV19 to TRBJ1-2; no reliable D call. The CDR3 has 12 amino acids. V was pared by 9 bases and J by 1 base, with 9 bases between. CDR1 and CDR2 from the germline V gene are LNHDA and SQIVND (reference sequence). In DNA form, the CDR3 reads TGTGCCAGCGGGTCCTATAACTATGGCTACACCTTC. Its protein product is CASGSYNYGYTF. Looking up the rest from reference TRBV19 and TRBJ1-2 gives the full variable domain: DGGITQSPKYLFRKEGQNVTLSCEQNLNHDAMYWYRQDPGQGLRLIYYSQIVNDFQKGDIAEGYSVSREKKESFPLTVTSAQKNPTAFYLCASGSYNYGYTFGSGTRLTVV.

By frequency in the sample, this clonotype is medium-sized. CDR3 coding DNA: TGCGCCAGCAGCCCGGCGGGGACAGGGGGTCGCAATGAGCAGTTCTTC. Its translation: CASSPAGTGGRNEQFF. The chain has TRBV5-1 and TRBJ2-1, with 11 bases identical to TRBD1. The V gene end was trimmed by 4 bases and the J gene end by 6 bases; junction bases not matched to a gene: 9. Germline values: CDR1 SGHRS, CDR2 YFSETQ. The CDR3 runs to 16 residues. The whole variable domain, remainder taken from reference TRBV5-1 and TRBJ2-1, is KAGVTQTPRYLIKTRGQQVTLSCSPISGHRSVSWYQQTPGQGLQFLFEYFSETQRNKGNFPGRFSGRQFSNSRSEMNVSTLELGDSALYLCASSPAGTGGRNEQFFGPGTRLTVL.

The rearrangement uses TRBV18 and TRBJ1-2; TRBD1 agrees at 7 bases. V shed 1 base, J shed 0 bases, and the junction held 2 bases outside the gene matches. Germline V gives CDR1 KGHSH, CDR2 LQKENI. This CDR3 is 15 amino acids long. The CDR3, as DNA: TGTGCCAGCTCACCACAGGGGACAGCTAACTATGGCTACACCTTC. The encoded protein is CASSPQGTANYGYTF.

This chain uses TRBV6-2 or TRBV6-3 with TRBJ2-1, with D possibly being TRBD2 (6 bases). The CDR3 covers 15 residues. The V end was cut by 0 bases, the J end by 4 bases, with 10 bases between. The germline CDR1 and CDR2 sequences are MNHEY and SVGEGT. CDR3 region: CASSYSIAGYNEQFF. The CDR3 DNA follows: TGTGCCAGCAGTTACTCGATTGCGGGATACAATGAGCAGTTCTTC.

The rearrangement links TRBV19 to TRBJ1-1; D uncertain. Trimming cost V 3 bases and J 5 bases, with 10 bases left between them. This CDR3 is 13 amino acids long. Looked up from germline, CDR1 is LNHDA and CDR2 is SQIVND (reference sequence). The CDR3 is CASSIKVRTEAFF. DNA for the CDR3: TGTGCCAGTAGTATCAAGGTTAGAACTGAAGCTTTCTTT.

This clonotype is labeled as medium-sized. The rearrangement links TRBV10-2 to TRBJ1-4, with 7 bases that match TRBD1. This CDR3 is 15 amino acids long. The V gene end was trimmed by 0 bases and the J gene end by 8 bases; junction bases not matched to a gene: 6. Germline V gene lookup returns CDR1 WSHSY and CDR2 SAAADI. CDR3 sequence: CASSESSRGIEKLFF. The CDR3, as DNA: TGCGCCAGCAGTGAGTCCTCCAGGGGGATAGAAAAACTGTTTTTT.

This clonotype has more than one count but fewer than ten. The chain recombines TRBV12-3 or TRBV12-4 with TRBJ2-3; unclear D gene. Trimming removed 3 bases from V and 4 bases from J, with 8 bases in between. This CDR3 region has 13 residues. In nucleotides, the CDR3 is TGTGCCAGCAGTTTTGACTCGCCAGATACGCAGTATTTT. This encodes CASSFDSPDTQYF.

This clonotype is categorized as medium-sized. The J gene is TRBJ1-5, the V gene TRBV10-3; D may be TRBD1 (5 bases). V was pared by 3 bases and J by 4 bases, with 13 bases between. CDR1 and CDR2 (germline): ENHRY, SYGVKD. The CDR3 has 15 amino acids. The CDR3 sequence: CAISDSGRGNQPQHF. As DNA, the CDR3 is TGTGCCATCAGTGATTCAGGGAGGGGAAATCAGCCCCAGCATTTT.

This clonotype has more than one count but fewer than ten. With a much larger clone just one base away, this may be a read error. The chain couples TRBV24-1 to TRBJ2-3; TRBD1 matches at 8 bases. Germline V gene data show CDR1 as KGHDR and CDR2 as SFDVKD. CDR3 length: 16 amino acids. The CDR3 DNA follows: TGTGCCGCCAGTGACCGGACAGGGAATCTTTGGGATACGCAGTATTTT. Protein product: CAASDRTGNLWDTQYF.

The J gene is TRBJ2-1, the V gene TRBV7-8; tentative D call: TRBD2 (8 bases). The V end was cut by 1 base, the J end by 7 bases, with 23 bases between. CDR3 length: 18 amino acids. Germline CDR1 reads SGHVS; CDR2 reads FQNEAQ. CDR3 DNA: TGTGCCAGCAGCTTAGAGGGGGCTGGAGCGGGAGCTCGGAATGAGCAGTTCTTC. It encodes CASSLEGAGAGARNEQFF.

CDR3 in amino acids: CSANRQGDGVEQFF. The CDR3 coding sequence is TGCAGTGCTAACCGACAGGGTGATGGGGTAGAGCAGTTCTTC. The V call is TRBV20-1, the J call TRBJ2-1, with 7 bases matching TRBD1. The CDR3 covers 14 residues. Germline V gene sequence: CDR1 DFQATT, CDR2 SNEGSKA (reference sequence). V lost 4 bases to trimming and J lost 10 bases; unmatched junction nucleotides: 13.

This clonotype has only one observation. This chain uses TRBV28 with TRBJ2-7, with D possibly TRBD1 on 6 matching bases. V was shortened by 3 bases and J by 0 bases, with 27 bases between the two germline ends. Germline V lookup: CDR1 MDHEN, CDR2 SYDVKM. The CDR3 consists of 20 residues. For the CDR3, the DNA is TGTGCCAGCAGTTTGACGTTGGGGCCCTGGGGGCCCTTTTGCTCCTACGAGCAGTACTTC. Protein sequence: CASSLTLGPWGPFCSYEQYF.

This clonotype is medium-sized (0.01 to 0.1%) by share. The V and J genes are TRBV20-1 and TRBJ2-2; the D is unclear. The V end lost 3 bases, the J end lost 6 bases, and 11 bases lay between the germline ends. Germline V CDR1 and CDR2: DFQATT, SNEGSKA (reference sequence). The CDR3 extends over 13 amino acids. This CDR3 reads CSASSDPAGELFF. CDR3 coding DNA: TGCAGTGCTAGTTCGGATCCGGCCGGGGAGCTGTTTTTT.

As to this clonotype: This may come from a read error, since a much larger clone is one base off. V is TRBV7-3 and J is TRBJ2-3; D is perhaps TRBD1 (8 bases). Trimming left V 5 bases short and J 7 bases short, with 16 bases between. CDR1 is SGHTA and CDR2 is FQGTGA in the germline V gene. There are 14 residues in the CDR3. CDR3 loop: CASSEQGGAHTQYF. The DNA of the CDR3 is TGTGCCAGCAGCGAACAGGGGGGGGCACATACGCAGTATTTT. The whole variable domain, filled in from reference TRBV7-3 and TRBJ2-3, reads GAGVSQTPSNKVTEKGKYVELRCDPISGHTALYWYRQSLGQGPEFLIYFQGTGAADDSGLPNDRFFAVRPEGSVSTLKIQRTERGDSAVYLCASSEQGGAHTQYFGPGTRLTVL.

For the CDR3, the DNA is TGTGCCACCAGTAGGGACGTCCAGCAAACCTACGAGCAGTACTTC. This encodes CATSRDVQQTYEQYF. This chain joins TRBV15 and TRBJ2-7, with D possibly being TRBD1 or TRBD2 (5 bases each). The CDR3 is 15 amino acids. Germline assignment: CDR1 LNHNV and CDR2 YYDKDF (reference sequence). With 6 bases removed from V and 2 bases from J, the gap between germline ends came to 17 bases.

In its sample, this clonotype ranks as medium-sized (0.01 to 0.1%). The CDR3 sequence: CASKGLAGYQETQYF. CDR3 DNA sequence: TGTGCCAGCAAAGGACTAGCGGGCTATCAAGAGACCCAGTACTTC. The genes are TRBV2 and TRBJ2-5; the match to TRBD2 covers 11 bases. CDR1 and CDR2 from the germline V gene are SNHLY and FYNNEI. After removal of 7 bases from V and 2 bases from J, the junction contained 6 bases not matched to a gene. The CDR3 has 15 residues.

The chain recombines TRBV20-1 with TRBJ2-5; TRBD1 might be the D (5 bases). Germline CDR1 DFQATT, CDR2 SNEGSKA (reference sequence). The CDR3 consists of 16 residues. V was cut by 4 bases and J by 0 bases, with 18 bases left in between. The CDR3 loop reads CSATDGQQGYQETQYF. The CDR3 bases are TGCAGTGCTACCGACGGACAACAAGGGTACCAAGAGACCCAGTACTTC.